The clone carrying this T cell receptor (beta chain) occurred many times. The data were taken from a study of CD8 T cells in ankylosing spondylitis. The CDR3 loop spans 14 amino acids. The V gene lost 1 base and the J gene lost 8 bases, with 12 bases spanning the gap. The V gene's germline CDR1 is SGHNT and CDR2 YENEEA. Making the TCR beta libraries involved quantitative 5'-RACE with molecular barcodes. TCRdb reanalysed the 5' RACE reads using MiXCR and keeps one entry per CDR3 protein. This table has around 210,000 distinct CDR3 sequences, 8.2% appearing once. The sequencing sample was made of blood, either unsorted or a sorted T cell fraction (not recorded which). This clonotype originated in a female donor with ankylosing spondylitis or in good health (not recorded which). V usage is TRBV11-3 and J usage is TRBJ2-1; tentatively, D is TRBD2 (6 bases). CDR3 coding DNA: TGTGCCAGCAGCTTAGGGCGGGACGTCGATGAGCAGTTCTTC. It translates to CASSLGRDVDEQFF.